In this sample, the clone carrying this T cell receptor (beta chain) turned up many times. As yet, its antigen is unknown. Germline V CDR1 and CDR2: SNHLY, FYNNEI. Deletions cut 10 bases from V and 3 bases from J, with 14 bases between. CDR3 length: 13 amino acids. This entry comes from a study of early T cells in non-severe SARS-CoV-2 infection. Study in general: Sequencing was performed on bulk RNA from unsorted whole blood, leaving chains unpaired. Study-wide results and caveats: Matching against VDJdb likely underestimated virus-specific expansions, favoring anti-spike CD8.

Attached unique molecular identifiers marked individual cDNA molecules. In TCRdb, the 5' RACE reads were re-called with MiXCR into one record per CDR3 protein. The sample holds around 50,000 distinct CDR3 sequences, about 9.1% seen once. This receptor was obtained from an adult who was a healthcare worker with PCR-confirmed SARS-CoV-2 infection or an uninfected control (not recorded which). The specimen sequenced was whole blood. The chain combines TRBV2 with TRBJ2-3; either TRBD1 or TRBD2 may fit D (5 bases each). The CDR3 DNA is TGTGCCACCAGATGGGGGAGTACAGATACGCAGTATTTT. It translates to CATRWGSTDTQYF. Together with reference TRBV2 and TRBJ2-3, the CDR3 gives the full variable domain: EPEVTQTPSHQVTQMGQEVILRCVPISNHLYFYWYRQILGQKVEFLVSFYNNEISEKSEIFDDQFSVERPDGSNFTLKIRSTKLEDSAMYFCATRWGSTDTQYFGPGTRLTVL.